These T cell receptor beta chains were read from a single sample in a study of cytomegalovirus exposure and HLA in healthy donors. Repertoires were generated with immunoSEQ multiplex PCR, while TCRdb's copy carries only in-frame clones and drops some. Of approximately 200,000 clones in the sample, around 79% were seen once. The material sequenced was PBMCs. These receptors all stem from a woman aged 18-35 years in good health and CMV-seronegative. Both conserved end residues are part of each CDR3. D genes are given only for firm matches. For some rows the clone size is stated as once, few or many, or as a class when expanded; others skip it.

>.|TRBV28|.|TRBJ1-6
TGTGCCAGCGGGAGAGCTTCACCCCTCCACTTT
CASGRASPLHF
>.|TRBV18|once|TRBJ1-2
TGTGCCAGCTCTCTCGACGGAGGGAACTATGGCTACACCTTC
CASSLDGGNYGYTF
>TRBD2|TRBV5-6|.|TRBJ2-1
TGTGCCAGCAGCGCCCCGAATAGCGGGAGCAATGAGCAGTTCTTC
CASSAPNSGSNEQFF
>TRBD2|TRBV10-2|.|TRBJ2-7
TGCGCCAGCAGCGGGGACTACCCACACTACGAGCAGTACTTC
CASSGDYPHYEQYF
>TRBD1|TRBV5-6|.|TRBJ1-5
TGTGCCAGCAGCTTGGGGACAGGGAACCAGCCCCAGCATTTT
CASSLGTGNQPQHF
>.|TRBV7-3|few|TRBJ1-1
TGTGCCAGCAGCTTACTATGGAACACTGAAGCTTTCTTT
CASSLLWNTEAFF
>TRBD1|TRBV4-3|.|TRBJ2-3
TGCGCCAGCAGCCAAGATCCGGGACAGGGGTGGAATACGCAGTATTTT
CASSQDPGQGWNTQYF
>TRBD1|TRBV19|.|TRBJ2-1
TGTGCCAGTAGTGTCACAGGGGGTCCTGCCTACAATGAGCAGTTCTTC
CASSVTGGPAYNEQFF
>.|TRBV6-1|.|TRBJ2-2
TGTGCCAGCCGATTCAGCGTCGGGGAGCTGTTTTTT
CASRFSVGELFF
>TRBD1|TRBV27|.|TRBJ2-1
TGTGCCAGCAGTTTGGACAGGGCAAGAAGGGGAGAGTTCTTC
CASSLDRARRGEFF